The rows below give T cell receptor beta chains drawn from one sample of a study of identical twins. Each CDR3 protein gets one entry after TCRdb re-called the 5' RACE reads with MiXCR. The sample consists of around 1.7 million distinct CDR3 sequences, 32% of them appearing once. Sequenced material: cord blood. The receptors were sampled from a newborn girl in good health. The CDR3 runs from the conserved cysteine through the conserved F or W. A D gene is named only where the DNA matches it firmly. Only part of the rows carry a size: once, few, many, or a class if the clone is expanded.

j_call: TRBJ2-7
d_call: TRBD1
clone_size: few
v_call: TRBV4-1
cdr3_nt: TGCGCCAGCAGCCAGGAACAGGGGGCAACCGAGCAGTACTTC
cdr3_aa: CASSQEQGATEQYF

j_call: TRBJ2-7
d_call: -
clone_size: -
v_call: TRBV14
cdr3_nt: TGTGCCAGCAGCCAAGGAGGGGGGGACGAGCAGTACTTC
cdr3_aa: CASSQGGGDEQYF

j_call: TRBJ1-1
d_call: TRBD1
clone_size: -
v_call: TRBV7-2
cdr3_nt: TGTGCCAGCAGCAAACAGGGGATAACTGAAGCTTTCTTT
cdr3_aa: CASSKQGITEAFF

j_call: TRBJ1-5
d_call: TRBD1
clone_size: -
v_call: TRBV6-1
cdr3_nt: TGTGCCAGCAGCGGCTACCGGGACAGCTGGAATCAGCCCCAGCATTTT
cdr3_aa: CASSGYRDSWNQPQHF

j_call: TRBJ2-7
d_call: -
clone_size: -
v_call: TRBV10-3
cdr3_nt: TGTGCCACGTCGGTGGAAATCACACATATCCCCTACGAGCAGTACTTC
cdr3_aa: CATSVEITHIPYEQYF

j_call: TRBJ2-7
d_call: -
clone_size: -
v_call: TRBV7-2
cdr3_nt: TGTGCCAGCAGCAAGATAGAACTTACCTACGAGCAGTACTTC
cdr3_aa: CASSKIELTYEQYF

j_call: TRBJ2-7
d_call: -
clone_size: -
v_call: TRBV20-1
cdr3_nt: TGCAGTGCTAGAGACGGAGGGCCTTTCTTCGAGGGCTCCTACAATGAGCAGTACTTC
cdr3_aa: CSARDGGPFFEGSYNEQYF

j_call: TRBJ2-7
d_call: -
clone_size: -
v_call: TRBV5-1
cdr3_nt: TGCGCCAGCAGATACGGAATTAGCGAGTACAATGAGCAGTACTTC
cdr3_aa: CASRYGISEYNEQYF

j_call: TRBJ2-7
d_call: TRBD2
clone_size: once
v_call: TRBV5-5
cdr3_nt: TGTGCCAGCAGCTTGGGAGCGGGGCCTTTCCCCTACAATGAGCAGTACTTC
cdr3_aa: CASSLGAGPFPYNEQYF

j_call: TRBJ1-6
d_call: -
clone_size: few
v_call: TRBV12-3/TRBV12-4
cdr3_nt: TGTGCCAGCAGTCCTCGGACCGGGAATAATTCACCCCCCCACTTT
cdr3_aa: CASSPRTGNNSPPHF

j_call: TRBJ2-1
d_call: -
clone_size: few
v_call: TRBV3-1
cdr3_nt: TGTGCCAGCAGCCAAGCGACGAGAGGGGGCAATGAGCAGTTCTTC
cdr3_aa: CASSQATRGGNEQFF

j_call: TRBJ2-7
d_call: TRBD1
clone_size: many
v_call: TRBV20-1
cdr3_nt: TGCAGTGCTAGTAGAGGGACAGGGAGCTACGAGCAGTACTTC
cdr3_aa: CSASRGTGSYEQYF

j_call: TRBJ2-7
d_call: -
clone_size: -
v_call: TRBV14
cdr3_nt: TGTGCCGGCGGACATAGTGGGGGAGTCTCTTCCTACGAGCAGTACTTC
cdr3_aa: CAGGHSGGVSSYEQYF

j_call: TRBJ1-4
d_call: TRBD1
clone_size: few
v_call: TRBV28
cdr3_nt: TGTGCCAGCAGGGGGGGACAGGAAAAACTGTTTTTT
cdr3_aa: CASRGGQEKLFF

j_call: TRBJ2-3
d_call: -
clone_size: -
v_call: TRBV7-9
cdr3_nt: TGTGCCAGCAGCTTGGACTACCGCACAGATACGCAGTATTTT
cdr3_aa: CASSLDYRTDTQYF

j_call: TRBJ1-2
d_call: -
clone_size: -
v_call: TRBV10-3
cdr3_nt: TGTGCCATCAGTCCCACCTACTTGGGGGGTAACTATGGCTACACCTTC
cdr3_aa: CAISPTYLGGNYGYTF

j_call: TRBJ2-2
d_call: -
clone_size: -
v_call: TRBV20-1
cdr3_nt: TGCAGTGCTAGCAACGGGGGCCTGAACACCGGGGAGCTGTTTTTT
cdr3_aa: CSASNGGLNTGELFF

j_call: TRBJ1-2
d_call: -
clone_size: -
v_call: TRBV28
cdr3_nt: TGTGCCGGCAGCACAGGGTCCTATGGCTACACCTTC
cdr3_aa: CAGSTGSYGYTF

j_call: TRBJ1-1
d_call: -
clone_size: -
v_call: TRBV7-6
cdr3_nt: TGTGCCAGCAGCCCCGAAAGCCTTCCCGGGACAGAAGCTTTCTTT
cdr3_aa: CASSPESLPGTEAFF

j_call: TRBJ1-1
d_call: TRBD1
clone_size: -
v_call: TRBV2
cdr3_nt: TGTGCCAGCAGTGTTAGGACAGGGCACACTGAAGCTTTCTTT
cdr3_aa: CASSVRTGHTEAFF

j_call: TRBJ2-1
d_call: TRBD1
clone_size: -
v_call: TRBV25-1
cdr3_nt: TGTGCCAGCAGTGAAGGACAGGGCCGCAATGAGCAGTTCTTC
cdr3_aa: CASSEGQGRNEQFF

j_call: TRBJ2-1
d_call: TRBD1
clone_size: many
v_call: TRBV9
cdr3_nt: TGTGCCAGCAGTGGCACCGGGACAGGTTACAATGAGCAGTTCTTC
cdr3_aa: CASSGTGTGYNEQFF

j_call: TRBJ2-5
d_call: -
clone_size: -
v_call: TRBV6-5
cdr3_nt: TGTGCCAGCAGTTACTTAGGGATTTGGAATGAGCAGTACTTC
cdr3_aa: CASSYLGIWNEQYF

j_call: TRBJ1-2
d_call: -
clone_size: many
v_call: TRBV29-1
cdr3_nt: TGCAGCGCTAGACAGGTGCCGGAGTATGGCTACACCTTC
cdr3_aa: CSARQVPEYGYTF

j_call: TRBJ1-3
d_call: TRBD1
clone_size: few
v_call: TRBV2
cdr3_nt: TGTGCCAGCAGTCCGGGACAGGGAGACACCATATATTTT
cdr3_aa: CASSPGQGDTIYF

j_call: TRBJ2-3
d_call: -
clone_size: -
v_call: TRBV13
cdr3_nt: TGTGCCAGCAGCTATGTGGTCGCAGATACGCAGTATTTT
cdr3_aa: CASSYVVADTQYF

j_call: TRBJ2-7
d_call: TRBD2
clone_size: -
v_call: TRBV20-1
cdr3_nt: TGCAGTGCCCGGGTTAGCGGGAGGGCCTACGAGCAGTACTTC
cdr3_aa: CSARVSGRAYEQYF

j_call: TRBJ1-2
d_call: -
clone_size: many
v_call: TRBV9
cdr3_nt: TGTGCCAGCAGCGTCAACAGGGTATCCGGCTACACCTTC
cdr3_aa: CASSVNRVSGYTF

j_call: TRBJ2-7
d_call: -
clone_size: -
v_call: TRBV6-5
cdr3_nt: TGTGCCAGCAGTTACTCGCGGGAAACCCTCTACGAGCAGTACTTC
cdr3_aa: CASSYSRETLYEQYF

j_call: TRBJ2-7
d_call: -
clone_size: -
v_call: TRBV11-2
cdr3_nt: TGTGCCAGCAGCTTAGGCAGGTCGGCTAGTGGCTATGAGCAGTACTTC
cdr3_aa: CASSLGRSASGYEQYF

j_call: TRBJ1-1
d_call: TRBD1
clone_size: -
v_call: TRBV2
cdr3_nt: TGTGCCAGCAAAAACAGGGGGGGAGAGACTGAAGCTTTCTTT
cdr3_aa: CASKNRGGETEAFF

j_call: TRBJ2-4
d_call: TRBD2
clone_size: few
v_call: TRBV5-6
cdr3_nt: TGTGCCAGCAGCTTCGGCGGGGGGGAAAACATTCAGTACTTC
cdr3_aa: CASSFGGGENIQYF

j_call: TRBJ2-1
d_call: TRBD2
clone_size: -
v_call: TRBV28
cdr3_nt: TGTGCCAGCAGTTTACCGTCTAGCGGGAGGGCCGGGAGCTCCTACAATGAGCAGTTCTTC
cdr3_aa: CASSLPSSGRAGSSYNEQFF

j_call: TRBJ1-6
d_call: -
clone_size: -
v_call: TRBV6-5
cdr3_nt: TGTGCCAGCAGTTACTCGAGGCCCTATAATTCACCCCTCCACTTT
cdr3_aa: CASSYSRPYNSPLHF

j_call: TRBJ2-7
d_call: -
clone_size: -
v_call: TRBV7-9
cdr3_nt: TGTGCCAGCAGTTCCTCAGCGGTGGGTATGGTCTACGAGCAGTACTTC
cdr3_aa: CASSSSAVGMVYEQYF

j_call: TRBJ1-1
d_call: TRBD1
clone_size: -
v_call: TRBV24-1
cdr3_nt: TGTGCCACCAGTGACGCGACAGGGTCGGACACTGAAGCTTTCTTT
cdr3_aa: CATSDATGSDTEAFF

j_call: TRBJ2-1
d_call: -
clone_size: -
v_call: TRBV25-1
cdr3_nt: TGTGCCAGCAGTGATTCTAATCCGGGGACCAATGAGCAGTTCTTT
cdr3_aa: CASSDSNPGTNEQFF

j_call: TRBJ2-3
d_call: -
clone_size: once
v_call: TRBV27
cdr3_nt: TGTGCCAGCAGTTTGCGCAGCGGGTCGATAGATACGCAGTATTTT
cdr3_aa: CASSLRSGSIDTQYF

j_call: TRBJ2-7
d_call: -
clone_size: few
v_call: TRBV5-1
cdr3_nt: TGCGCCAGCAGCCCGCCCAGGGTCCGTTACGAGCAGTACTTC
cdr3_aa: CASSPPRVRYEQYF

j_call: TRBJ2-7
d_call: TRBD2
clone_size: few
v_call: TRBV9
cdr3_nt: TGTGCCAGCAGCGTAGCTACGGGGGGGTACTACGAGCAGTACTTC
cdr3_aa: CASSVATGGYYEQYF

j_call: TRBJ1-2
d_call: TRBD1
clone_size: few
v_call: TRBV18
cdr3_nt: TGTGCCAGCTCACCTCCGGGACAGGGGTTCTATGGCTACACCTTC
cdr3_aa: CASSPPGQGFYGYTF

j_call: TRBJ2-2
d_call: TRBD2
clone_size: -
v_call: TRBV24-1
cdr3_nt: TGTGCCACTAGCGGGGGGAACACCGGGGAGCTGTTTTTT
cdr3_aa: CATSGGNTGELFF

j_call: TRBJ1-2
d_call: -
clone_size: -
v_call: TRBV20-1
cdr3_nt: TGCAGTGCGAGATCTGGGGATGCCTATGGCTACACCTTC
cdr3_aa: CSARSGDAYGYTF

j_call: TRBJ1-6
d_call: TRBD1
clone_size: -
v_call: TRBV20-1
cdr3_nt: TGCAGTGCCCAGGGGGAGAGCTCCTATAATTCACCCCTCCACTTT
cdr3_aa: CSAQGESSYNSPLHF

j_call: TRBJ1-6
d_call: -
clone_size: many
v_call: TRBV12-3/TRBV12-4
cdr3_nt: TGTGCCAGCAGTTTACACTCCTATAATTCACCCCTCCACTTT
cdr3_aa: CASSLHSYNSPLHF

j_call: TRBJ2-7
d_call: -
clone_size: few
v_call: TRBV7-8
cdr3_nt: TGTGCCAGCAGCGCCAAATATGTCTACGAGCAGTACTTC
cdr3_aa: CASSAKYVYEQYF

j_call: TRBJ2-3
d_call: TRBD2
clone_size: -
v_call: TRBV20-1
cdr3_nt: TGCAGTGCTAGATCCCTAGCGGGAGTCCCAGATACGCAGTATTTT
cdr3_aa: CSARSLAGVPDTQYF

j_call: TRBJ2-2
d_call: TRBD1
clone_size: once
v_call: TRBV20-1
cdr3_nt: TGCAGTGCTAAAGGACAGGGAGGTGTACACACCGGGGAGCTGTTTTTT
cdr3_aa: CSAKGQGGVHTGELFF